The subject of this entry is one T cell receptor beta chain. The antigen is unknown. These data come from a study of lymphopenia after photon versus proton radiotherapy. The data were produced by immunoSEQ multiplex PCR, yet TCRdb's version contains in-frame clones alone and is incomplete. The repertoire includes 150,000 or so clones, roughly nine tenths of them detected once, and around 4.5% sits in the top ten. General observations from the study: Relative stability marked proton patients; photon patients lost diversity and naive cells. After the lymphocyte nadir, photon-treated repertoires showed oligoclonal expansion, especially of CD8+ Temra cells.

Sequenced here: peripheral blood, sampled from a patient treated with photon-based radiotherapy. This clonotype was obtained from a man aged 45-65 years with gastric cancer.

The CDR3 spells CATSRDRGANTEAFF. CDR3 nucleotide sequence: TGTGCCACCAGCAGAGATCGGGGCGCGAACACTGAAGCTTTCTTT. The chain joins TRBV15 to TRBJ1-1; perhaps TRBD1 as D (5 bases). Trimming took 0 bases from V and 1 from J, leaving 9 bases between them. The V gene's germline CDR1 is LNHNV and CDR2 YYDKDF (reference sequence). The CDR3 spans 15 residues.